These 20 T cell receptor beta chains were all obtained from the same sample, sequenced in a study of human T cells and chemical hapten exposure. This sample's time point: patch test 3, about 24 weeks after DPC sensitization. Specified treatment: therapeutic diphenylcyclopropenone sensitization with weekly scalp DPC. TCRdb re-called the RACE reads through MiXCR, storing one row per CDR3 protein. The table includes more than 150,000 distinct CDR3 sequences, approximately 26% detected once. The starting material was whole blood, obtained in connection with sensitization to the hapten diphenylcyclopropenone (DPC). Receptors originate from a woman aged 40 to 49 with alopecia areata. Some clones in this sample may be carry-over from other donors' samples.

This clonotype occurred a few times. This sequence joins TRBV5-4 and TRBJ1-1; a possible D gene is TRBD1 (5 bases). Germline CDR1 is SGHNT and CDR2 is YYREEE (reference sequence). CDR3 length equals 13 residues. The V gene lost 0 bases and the J gene lost 4 bases, with 7 bases spanning the gap. CDR3 nucleotides: TGTGCCAGCAGCTTGGAGACAGTCACTGAAGCTTTCTTT. This encodes CASSLETVTEAFF.

The V call is TRBV7-9, the J call TRBJ2-1; 8 bases match TRBD2. The CDR3 totals 18 residues. Germline CDR1 and CDR2: SEHNR and FQNEAQ (reference sequence). V lost 5 bases and J lost 1; bases outside the gene matches: 13. Written as DNA, the CDR3 is TGTGCCAGCAGCCCCCACGTGGGGATAGCGGGATCCTACAATGAGCAGTTCTTC. Translated, it gives CASSPHVGIAGSYNEQFF.

The chain carries TRBV6-2 or TRBV6-3 and TRBJ1-1; D not certain. The CDR3 length is 14 residues. V lost 7 bases, J lost 1 base, and 13 bases lay in between. Per the germline V gene, CDR1 is MNHEY and CDR2 is SVGEGT. CDR3 amino acids: CASKRILGNTEAFF. CDR3 DNA sequence: TGTGCCAGCAAACGGATTCTGGGGAACACTGAAGCTTTCTTT.

The chain joins TRBV6-2 or TRBV6-3 to TRBJ2-2; 10 bases are shared with TRBD1. V trimming: 5 bases; J trimming: 5 bases; junction bases outside the gene matches: 14. Germline loops: CDR1 MNHEY, CDR2 SVGEGT. CDR3 length: 18 amino acids. This chain's CDR3 is CASSQYTPGQGRTGELFF. CDR3 in DNA: TGTGCCAGCAGTCAATATACCCCGGGACAGGGGAGAACCGGGGAGCTGTTTTTT.

This clonotype has just a few counts. In DNA form, the CDR3 reads TGTGCCAGCAGTCCCGGGACGGTCCACAATGAGCAGTTCTTC. It codes for CASSPGTVHNEQFF. This sequence joins TRBV28 and TRBJ2-1; the D call may be TRBD1 or TRBD2 (5 bases each). The CDR3 runs 14 residues. Trimming shortened V by 5 bases and J by 5 bases, and 13 bases separated the two germline ends. The germline V gene encodes CDR1 MDHEN and CDR2 SYDVKM.

This chain joins TRBV24-1 and TRBJ2-1; D is perhaps TRBD1 (5 bases). Trimming pared 7 bases from V and 1 base from J, leaving 13 bases between. Germline V CDR1 and CDR2: KGHDR, SFDVKD. The CDR3 spans 15 residues. The CDR3 coding sequence is TGTGCCACCAGCTTATCAGGGTGGTCCTACAATGAGCAGTTCTTC. Translated, it gives CATSLSGWSYNEQFF.

The chain carries TRBV6-5 and TRBJ2-5; D is ambiguous. The CDR3 runs to 12 residues. CDR1 and CDR2 (germline): MNHEY, SVGAGI. The V end was cut by 6 bases, the J end by 0 bases, with 5 bases between. The CDR3 loop reads CASSRYQETQYF. As DNA, the CDR3 is TGTGCCAGCAGCCGGTACCAAGAGACCCAGTACTTC.

There are a few counts of this clonotype. The V call is TRBV5-1, the J call TRBJ1-2; tentatively, D is TRBD1 (5 bases). Between the trimmed V and J ends, which lost 5 bases and 3 bases, there was a span of 14 bases. CDR1 is SGHRS and CDR2 is YFSETQ in the germline V gene. CDR3 length: 14 residues. The CDR3 reads CASRGPGEDYGYTF. The CDR3, as DNA: TGCGCCAGCAGAGGTCCGGGGGAGGACTATGGCTACACCTTC. The full variable domain, with the rest looked up from reference TRBV5-1 and TRBJ1-2, is KAGVTQTPRYLIKTRGQQVTLSCSPISGHRSVSWYQQTPGQGLQFLFEYFSETQRNKGNFPGRFSGRQFSNSRSEMNVSTLELGDSALYLCASRGPGEDYGYTFGSGTRLTVV.

This chain uses TRBV12-3 or TRBV12-4 with TRBJ1-1; no clear D gene. Trimming took 3 bases from V and 5 from J, leaving 7 bases between them. This CDR3 has 12 residues. The CDR3 DNA is TGTGCCAGCAGTTTGGAGTGGACTGAAGCTTTCTTT. Protein sequence: CASSLEWTEAFF.

A few counts support this clonotype. The chain recombines TRBV7-2 with TRBJ1-1; D call uncertain. Trimming took 1 base from V and 2 from J, leaving 11 bases between them. The CDR3 spans 15 residues. CDR1 SGHTA and CDR2 FQGNSA come from the germline V gene. The CDR3 loop reads CASSLVATANTEAFF. DNA of the CDR3: TGTGCCAGCAGCTTAGTAGCAACGGCTAACACTGAAGCTTTCTTT.

This clonotype was detected only once. V gene TRBV6-5 combines with J gene TRBJ2-3, with D tentatively TRBD1 or TRBD2 (6 bases each). There are 15 residues in the CDR3. V was pared by 2 bases and J by 8 bases, with 17 bases between. Germline-derived CDR1 and CDR2 are MNHEY and SVGAGI. The CDR3 DNA is TGTGCCAGCAGTTACCTCACCACGGGGGCGGGTACGCAGTATTTT. It codes for CASSYLTTGAGTQYF.

The V and J genes are TRBV6-2 or TRBV6-3 and TRBJ1-5; D call uncertain. V shed 4 bases and J shed 5 bases, with 18 bases lying between them. Germline CDR1 and CDR2: MNHEY and SVGEGT. CDR3 length: 16 amino acids. This CDR3 reads CASSSAPGLADQPQHF. CDR3 in DNA: TGTGCCAGCAGTTCCGCCCCCGGACTAGCGGATCAGCCCCAGCATTTT.

The rearrangement joins TRBV27 to TRBJ2-1; D is tentatively TRBD1 or TRBD2 (5 bases each). The germline V gene encodes CDR1 MNHEY and CDR2 SMNVEV (reference sequence). Trimming pared 1 base from V and 6 bases from J, leaving 10 bases between. The CDR3 length is 14 residues. DNA of the CDR3: TGTGCCAGCAGTTTATTGGGGGAAGGCAATGAGCAGTTCTTC. This sequence encodes CASSLLGEGNEQFF.

In this sample, this clonotype turned up once. The rearrangement joins TRBV28 to TRBJ2-7; the D gene is possibly TRBD2 (5 bases). The CDR3 runs to 13 residues. The germline V gene has CDR1 MDHEN and CDR2 SYDVKM. V was pared by 11 bases and J by 2 bases, with 16 bases between. As DNA, the CDR3 is TGTGCCGGAGGAAAGGACGGACCCTACGAGCAGTACTTC. Translation gives CAGGKDGPYEQYF.

This clonotype was counted between two and nine times. The genes are TRBV9 and TRBJ1-5; 9 bases map to TRBD1. CDR3 length: 15 residues. With 6 bases clipped from V and 7 bases from J, the junction kept 11 bases outside the gene matches. The germline V gene encodes CDR1 SGDLS and CDR2 YYNGEE. The CDR3 region is CASTSGQGYEQPQHF. The DNA for the CDR3 is TGTGCCAGCACCAGCGGACAGGGGTACGAGCAGCCCCAGCATTTT.

The V call is TRBV12-3 or TRBV12-4, the J call TRBJ2-2; the D gene could be TRBD1 or TRBD2 (5 bases each). This CDR3 spans 13 amino acids. V lost 3 bases, J lost 7 bases, and 9 bases lay in between. The DNA for the CDR3 is TGTGCCAGCAGTTTTTGGGGGAGCGGGGAGCTGTTTTTT. This encodes CASSFWGSGELFF.

The chain is built from TRBV29-1 and TRBJ2-3, with 8 bases aligning to TRBD1. Trimming cost V 5 bases and J 3 bases; bases outside gene matches: 7. Germline CDR1 reads SQVTM; CDR2 reads ANQGSEA. CDR3 length: 14 residues. The CDR3 loop reads CSVTDRVGTDTQYF. In DNA form, the CDR3 reads TGCAGCGTTACGGACAGGGTTGGGACAGATACGCAGTATTTT.

The sample holds a few counts of this clonotype. The V gene is TRBV5-6, the J gene TRBJ1-5; TRBD1 might be the D (5 bases). Trimming cost V 2 bases and J 6 bases, with 12 bases left between them. Germline V CDR1 and CDR2: SGHDT, YYEEEE. This CDR3 has 14 residues. CDR3 bases: TGTGCCAGCAGCTTCCAGGGTAAGGGTCAGCCCCAGCATTTT. It codes for CASSFQGKGQPQHF.

This clonotype was counted a few times. V usage is TRBV28 and J usage is TRBJ1-6; perhaps TRBD1 as D (5 bases). Between the trimmed V and J ends, which lost 2 bases and 2 bases, there was a span of 7 bases. In germline, CDR1 is MDHEN, CDR2 SYDVKM. The CDR3 has 15 residues. The CDR3 spells CASSLGGTYNSPLHF. Here the CDR3 DNA reads TGTGCCAGCAGTTTAGGGGGGACCTATAATTCACCCCTCCACTTT.

The sample holds a few counts of this clonotype. This sequence joins TRBV5-1 and TRBJ2-3, with 10 bases identical to TRBD2. Germline V gives CDR1 SGHRS, CDR2 YFSETQ. This CDR3 is built from 18 residues. Trimming at V came to 4 bases and at J to 4 bases, leaving 15 bases not matched to a gene. The CDR3 DNA reads TGCGCCAGCAGCACGGGACAGTACACTAGCGGGAACTCAGATACGCAGTATTTT. The encoded protein is CASSTGQYTSGNSDTQYF.